Reported below is one T cell receptor beta chain. This clone was observed once. Which antigen it targets is not known. The sample holds no much larger clone one base away, and base qualities are not on file. Regulatory T cells were purified from blood as CD4+CD25-high CD127-low cells before genomic DNA extraction. Eight healthy control donors were used as the comparison group for repertoire analyses. This entry is derived from a study of regulatory and conventional T cells in RAG deficiency (TCRdb year 2017). A note on the overall study: The study used high-throughput TCR beta sequencing to compare repertoire diversity and composition of Treg, conventional CD4+ and CD8+ T cells between RAG-deficient patients and healthy controls.

The library came from the immunoSEQ multiplex PCR assay. Genomic DNA from the sorted T-cell subsets was used to amplify rearranged TCR beta chain products, which were then sequenced. Per the original workflow: Shannon entropy and Simpson indices were used to measure how diverse the repertoire of productive TCR beta rearrangements was. To assess clonal expansion, the frequencies of the 100 most abundant productive TCR beta clonotypes were added up as a share of total reads. The TRB repertoires were scored with a self-reactivity index built on which amino acids appear at CDR3beta positions 6 and 7. Two-way ANOVA was applied to the repertoire analyses, whereas Student t or Mann-Whitney tests were applied to the flow cytometric analyses. TCRdb stores this immuneACCESS table with in-frame sequences only. Part of the clones is absent; in the studies checked, under half of the shortfall reflects unresolved V genes, and no reason is known for the rest. V and J calls and clone size come straight from that table; D and trimming were deduced from the DNA. The sample table contains under 20,000 clones; only one count was recorded for about 91% of them. The leading ten clones occupy under 1.5% of the sample.

The paper's findings and limits, for the study overall: Sorted CD25-high CD127-low cells from Omenn syndrome patients may represent peripherally activated cells rather than bona fide Treg cells. RAG-deficient patients showed markedly lower Shannon entropy and higher Simpson indices than control T-cell subpopulations. Compared with controls, Omenn syndrome and CID/AS patients had around 100-fold fewer unique TCR beta sequences in Treg cells, but only roughly 9.3-fold fewer in the other subsets. Some T-cell subset analyses were not done for some subjects. All patient T-cell subsets had shorter CDR3 lengths; Omenn syndrome patients showed >75% Treg-Tconv repertoire overlap at nucleotide and amino acid level.

Separately, the same data were catalogued under a study of regulatory T cells. Per the second study: In the multiplex PCR, 52 forward TRBV primers and 13 reverse TRBJ primers were used, and assay-based and computational corrections were applied for amplification bias. Restricted unique TRB V-J pairs and skewed V and J gene usage were observed in patient repertoires, most markedly in regulatory T cells. T-cell receptor beta repertoires of sorted regulatory, conventional CD4+ and CD8+ T cells were compared between CD3G-deficient patients and healthy controls. Ficoll density separation was used to isolate peripheral blood mononuclear cells. Rearranged TRB loci were amplified from genomic DNA by multiplex PCR within the immunoSEQ assay. An Illumina HiSeq platform was used to sequence the TRB amplicons. Custom algorithms error-filtered the raw sequences and aligned them to reference gene sequences, after which the immunoSEQ online tools were used for analysis. Frequencies of productive and nonproductive TRB rearrangements were assessed among unique sequences as well as among total sequences. For group comparisons, t tests, Mann-Whitney tests or two-way ANOVA were performed in Prism software.

Material for sequencing was Tregs sorted from blood. The TCR originated in a human donor in good health.

CDR3 protein: CASLIGGATNEKLFF. The nucleotide sequence reads TGCGCCAGCCTTATTGGAGGGGCAACTAATGAAAAACTGTTTTTT. This chain is built from TRBV10-1 and TRBJ1-4; TRBD1 is perhaps the D gene, given 5 matching bases. CDR3 length: 15 amino acids, cysteine to phenylalanine. Only CDR3 DNA is held: 45 bases, read in frame from base 1. At the junction V is shortened by 8 bases and J by 0 bases, with 13 bases in between. The CDR1 and CDR2 encoded by the germline V gene (reference sequence) are WNHNN and SYGVQD.